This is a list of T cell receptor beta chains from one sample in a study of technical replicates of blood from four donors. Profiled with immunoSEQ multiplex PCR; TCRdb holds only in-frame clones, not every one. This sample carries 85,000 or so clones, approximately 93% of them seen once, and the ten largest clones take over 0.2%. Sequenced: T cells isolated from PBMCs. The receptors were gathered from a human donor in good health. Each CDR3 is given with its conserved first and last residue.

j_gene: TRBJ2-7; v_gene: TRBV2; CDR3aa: CASSEQGPSYEQYF
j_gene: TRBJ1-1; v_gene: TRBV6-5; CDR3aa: CASSYSAGTEAFF
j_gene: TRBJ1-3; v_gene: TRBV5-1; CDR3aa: CASSLAGVGNTIYF
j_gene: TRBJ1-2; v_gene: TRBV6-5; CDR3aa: CASSYTTRTGNGYTF
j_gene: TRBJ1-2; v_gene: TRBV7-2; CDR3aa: CASSLEPAYYGYTF
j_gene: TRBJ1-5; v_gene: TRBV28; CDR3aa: CASSLFGTGDNQPQHF
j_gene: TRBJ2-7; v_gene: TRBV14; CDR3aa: CASSQVSGTSGSYEQYF
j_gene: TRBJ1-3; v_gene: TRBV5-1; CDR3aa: CASSLVGRGNTIYF
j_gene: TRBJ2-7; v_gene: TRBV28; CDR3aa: CASKQAAYEQYF
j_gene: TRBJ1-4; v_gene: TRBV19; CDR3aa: CASSSRGVIATNEKLFF
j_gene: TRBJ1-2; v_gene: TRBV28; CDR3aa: CASSIRTGMYYGYTF
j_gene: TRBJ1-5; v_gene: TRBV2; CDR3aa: CASSERASNQPQHF
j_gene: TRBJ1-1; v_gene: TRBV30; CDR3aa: CAWDSNVAEAFF
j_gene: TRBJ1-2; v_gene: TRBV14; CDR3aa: CASSRGGTGNYGYTF
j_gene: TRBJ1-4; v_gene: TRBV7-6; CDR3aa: CASSLPAREKLFF
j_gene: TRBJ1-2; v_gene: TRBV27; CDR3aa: CASSFISNYGYTF
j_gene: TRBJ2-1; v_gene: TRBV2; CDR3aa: CASDQAGSMGSSYNEQFF
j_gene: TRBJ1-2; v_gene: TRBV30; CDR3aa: CAWSVIPNGYTF
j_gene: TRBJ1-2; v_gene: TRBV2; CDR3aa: CASRTVFGYGYTF
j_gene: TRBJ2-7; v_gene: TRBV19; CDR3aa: CASKMNRNSYEQYF
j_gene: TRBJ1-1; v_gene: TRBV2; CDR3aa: CASSGTGGRGTEAFF
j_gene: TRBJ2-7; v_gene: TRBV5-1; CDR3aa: CASSVGLAGAPRWYEQYF
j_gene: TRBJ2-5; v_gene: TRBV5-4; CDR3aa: CASSLGLAGGGGTQYF
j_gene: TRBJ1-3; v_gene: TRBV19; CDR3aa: CASRPRGQNSGNTIYF
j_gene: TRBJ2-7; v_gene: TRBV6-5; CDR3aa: CASSEGGPDYEQYF
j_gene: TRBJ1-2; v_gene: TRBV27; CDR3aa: CASKIGDGYTF
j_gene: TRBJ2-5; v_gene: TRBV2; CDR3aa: CASIRGLQETQYF
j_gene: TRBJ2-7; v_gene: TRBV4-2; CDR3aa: CASSPGESGLEQYF
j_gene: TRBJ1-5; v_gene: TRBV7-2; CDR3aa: CASSLEGAGNQPQHF
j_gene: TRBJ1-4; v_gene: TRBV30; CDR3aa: CAWSATGWEKLFF
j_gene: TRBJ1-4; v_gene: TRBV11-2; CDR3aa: CASSAYRGSNEKLFF
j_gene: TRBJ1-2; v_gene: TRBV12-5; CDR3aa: CASGLGHGGGYTF
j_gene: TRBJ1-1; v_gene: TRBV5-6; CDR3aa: CASISGTEAFF